The 9 T cell receptor beta chains in this list originate from one sample, sequenced in a study of cytomegalovirus exposure and HLA in healthy donors. Primers included in the PCR were 60 Vbeta and 13 Jbeta primers. Measured with immunoSEQ multiplex PCR; TCRdb has only the in-frame clones, and not every one. Among some 170,000 clones, about 80% were seen once, and the ten largest hold around 2.4%. The sample was PBMCs. The receptors stem from a woman aged 30 to 39 in good health and CMV-seronegative.

CDR3 nucleotide sequence: TGTGCCAGCCGACCTGCGCCAGGGACTAATGAAAAACTGTTTTTT. Its protein product is CASRPAPGTNEKLFF. The J gene is TRBJ1-4, the V gene TRBV28; TRBD1 is a possible D gene (5 bases). Germline V gene data show CDR1 as MDHEN and CDR2 as SYDVKM. The CDR3 spans 15 residues. The ends were cut back, 8 bases at V and 2 bases at J, with 15 bases in the middle.

The rearrangement joins TRBV19 to TRBJ2-5; TRBD2 agrees at 7 bases. The length of the CDR3 is 12 residues. Germline CDR1 reads LNHDA; CDR2 reads SQIVND (reference sequence). With 7 bases clipped from V and 7 bases from J, the junction kept 6 bases outside the gene matches. The CDR3 region is CASNDPGGTQYF. The DNA for the CDR3 is TGTGCCAGTAACGACCCGGGGGGGACCCAGTACTTC.

This chain uses TRBV28 with TRBJ1-4, with D tentatively TRBD1 (6 bases). The CDR3 is 14 amino acids. Trimming pared 3 bases from V and 8 bases from J, leaving 13 bases between. Germline V gene sequence: CDR1 MDHEN, CDR2 SYDVKM. The CDR3 nucleotides read TGTGCCAGCAGTTTGGTGGGACAAGAGGAAAAACTGTTTTTT. Translated, it gives CASSLVGQEEKLFF. Filled out from reference TRBV28 and TRBJ1-4, the complete variable domain reads DVKVTQSSRYLVKRTGEKVFLECVQDMDHENMFWYRQDPGLGLRLIYFSYDVKMKEKGDIPEGYSVSREKKERFSLILESASTNQTSMYLCASSLVGQEEKLFFGSGTQLSVL.

The genes are TRBV7-6 and TRBJ2-3; D is undetermined. This CDR3 is 12 amino acids long. Germline V gene sequence: CDR1 SGHVS, CDR2 FNYEAQ. Trimming cost V 5 bases and J 0 bases, with 3 bases left between them. CDR3 coding DNA: TGTGCCAGCAGCCTTAGCACAGATACGCAGTATTTT. Encoded protein: CASSLSTDTQYF.

Only one count was recorded for this clone. The chain employs TRBV6-5 and TRBJ2-2; D remains unclear. CDR3 length equals 15 residues. The germline V gene encodes CDR1 MNHEY and CDR2 SVGAGI. The V gene lost 0 bases and the J gene lost 3 bases, with 8 bases spanning the gap. The CDR3 protein is CASSYSSGYTGELFF. The CDR3 DNA follows: TGTGCCAGCAGTTACTCTTCCGGGTACACCGGGGAGCTGTTTTTT.

The J gene is TRBJ2-7, the V gene TRBV4-3, with 10 bases fitting TRBD1. There are 16 residues in the CDR3. CDR1 and CDR2 from the germline V gene are LGHNA and YSLEER. V gave up 0 bases and J gave up 3 bases; unmatched junction bases: 5. The CDR3 loop is CASSQDPGQGNYEQYF. CDR3 bases: TGCGCCAGCAGCCAAGATCCGGGACAGGGGAACTACGAGCAGTACTTC.

The chain employs TRBV5-4 and TRBJ2-1, with 8 nucleotides matching TRBD1. Germline lookup yields CDR1 SGHNT and CDR2 YYREEE (reference sequence). CDR3 size: 16 residues. V trimming: 3 bases; J trimming: 9 bases; junction bases outside the gene matches: 14. The CDR3 sequence: CASSSPSFRQGFEQFF. CDR3 nucleotides: TGTGCCAGCAGCTCGCCTTCCTTCAGACAGGGGTTTGAGCAGTTCTTC.

The table lists this clone with a few counts. The chain joins TRBV4-1 to TRBJ2-1; no firm D call. CDR3 size: 16 residues. V was pared by 2 bases and J by 0 bases, with 11 bases between. Per the germline V gene, CDR1 is MGHRA and CDR2 is YSYEKL. As DNA, the CDR3 is TGCGCCAGCAGCCAATCCCAACCGAGCTCCTACAATGAGCAGTTCTTC. This encodes CASSQSQPSSYNEQFF.

The chain employs TRBV7-9 and TRBJ2-1; no definite D call. With 8 bases removed from V and 3 bases from J, the gap between germline ends came to 11 bases. This CDR3 spans 13 amino acids. The germline V gene encodes CDR1 SEHNR and CDR2 FQNEAQ (reference sequence). The DNA of the CDR3 is TGTGCCAGCCGGGTTGACGACTACAATGAGCAGTTCTTC. The encoded protein is CASRVDDYNEQFF.